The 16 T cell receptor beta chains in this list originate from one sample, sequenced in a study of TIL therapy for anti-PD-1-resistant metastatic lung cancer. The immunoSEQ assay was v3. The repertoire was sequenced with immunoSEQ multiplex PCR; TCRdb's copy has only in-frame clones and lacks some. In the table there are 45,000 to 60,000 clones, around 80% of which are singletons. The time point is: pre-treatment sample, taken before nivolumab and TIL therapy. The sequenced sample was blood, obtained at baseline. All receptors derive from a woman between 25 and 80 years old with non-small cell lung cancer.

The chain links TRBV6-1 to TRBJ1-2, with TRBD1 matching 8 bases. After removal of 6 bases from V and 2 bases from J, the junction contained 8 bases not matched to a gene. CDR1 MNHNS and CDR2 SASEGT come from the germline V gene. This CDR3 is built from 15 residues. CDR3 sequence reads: CASRTGTGRNYGYTF. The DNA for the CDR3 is TGTGCCAGCAGAACCGGGACAGGAAGGAACTATGGCTACACCTTC.

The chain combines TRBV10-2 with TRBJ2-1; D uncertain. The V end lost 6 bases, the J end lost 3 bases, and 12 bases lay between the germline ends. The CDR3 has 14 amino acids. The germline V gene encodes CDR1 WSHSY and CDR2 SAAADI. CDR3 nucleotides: TGCGCCAGCAGGGTAGAAAGCCACTACAATGAGCAGTTCTTC. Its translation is CASRVESHYNEQFF.

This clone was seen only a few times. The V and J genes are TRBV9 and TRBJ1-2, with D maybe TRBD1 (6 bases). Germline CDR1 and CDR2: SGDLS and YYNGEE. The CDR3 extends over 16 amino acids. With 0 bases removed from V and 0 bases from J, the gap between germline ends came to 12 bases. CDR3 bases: TGTGCCAGCAGCGTAGAAGGGGGTCCAGCTAACTATGGCTACACCTTC. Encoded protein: CASSVEGGPANYGYTF.

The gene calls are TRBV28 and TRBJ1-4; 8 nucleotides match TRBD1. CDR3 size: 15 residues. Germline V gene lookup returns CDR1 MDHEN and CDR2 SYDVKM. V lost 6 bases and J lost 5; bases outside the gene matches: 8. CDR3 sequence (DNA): TGTGCCAGCAGGGCCCCCACAGGGGGGAATGAAAAACTGTTTTTT. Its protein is CASRAPTGGNEKLFF.

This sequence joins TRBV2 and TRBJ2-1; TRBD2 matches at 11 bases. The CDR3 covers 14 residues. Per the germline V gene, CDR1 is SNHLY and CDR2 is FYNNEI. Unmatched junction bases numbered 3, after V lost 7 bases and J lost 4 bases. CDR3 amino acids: CASIGLAGYNEQFF. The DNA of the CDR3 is TGTGCCAGCATCGGACTAGCGGGTTACAATGAGCAGTTCTTC. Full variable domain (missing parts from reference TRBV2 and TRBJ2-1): EPEVTQTPSHQVTQMGQEVILRCVPISNHLYFYWYRQILGQKVEFLVSFYNNEISEKSEIFDDQFSVERPDGSNFTLKIRSTKLEDSAMYFCASIGLAGYNEQFFGPGTRLTVL.

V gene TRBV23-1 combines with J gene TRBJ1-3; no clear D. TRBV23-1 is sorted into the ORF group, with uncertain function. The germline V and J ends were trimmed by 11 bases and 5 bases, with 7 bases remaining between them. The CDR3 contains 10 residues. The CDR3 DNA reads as TGCGCCCGCGTTCGAAACACCATATATTTT. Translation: CARVRNTIYF.

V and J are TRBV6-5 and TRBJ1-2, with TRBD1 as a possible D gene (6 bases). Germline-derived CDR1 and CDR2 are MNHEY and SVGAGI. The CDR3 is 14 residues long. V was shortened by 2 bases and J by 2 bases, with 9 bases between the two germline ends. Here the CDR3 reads CASSYTTGNYGYTF. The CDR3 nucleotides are TGTGCCAGCAGTTACACGACAGGCAACTATGGCTACACCTTC.

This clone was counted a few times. Here the CDR3 reads CASSYGDGYEQYF. The DNA of the CDR3 is TGTGCCAGCAGCTATGGGGACGGCTACGAGCAGTACTTC. The chain links TRBV7-9 to TRBJ2-7, with D perhaps matching TRBD1 or TRBD2 (5 bases each). CDR1 is SEHNR and CDR2 is FQNEAQ in the germline V gene (reference sequence). Trimming left V 4 bases short and J 3 bases short, with 10 bases between. CDR3 size: 13 residues.

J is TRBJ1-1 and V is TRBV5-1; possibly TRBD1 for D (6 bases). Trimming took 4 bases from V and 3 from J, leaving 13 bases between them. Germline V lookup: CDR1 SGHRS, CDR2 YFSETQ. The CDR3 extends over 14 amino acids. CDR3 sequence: CASSLRGGHTEAFF. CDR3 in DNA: TGCGCCAGCAGCCTCCGGGGGGGGCACACTGAAGCTTTCTTT.

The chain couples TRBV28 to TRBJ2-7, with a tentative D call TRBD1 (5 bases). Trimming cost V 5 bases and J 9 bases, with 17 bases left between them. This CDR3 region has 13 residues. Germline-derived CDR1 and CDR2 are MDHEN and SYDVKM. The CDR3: CASSPRGGYRQYF. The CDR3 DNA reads TGTGCCAGCAGTCCTAGGGGCGGTTACAGGCAGTACTTC. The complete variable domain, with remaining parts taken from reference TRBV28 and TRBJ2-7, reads DVKVTQSSRYLVKRTGEKVFLECVQDMDHENMFWYRQDPGLGLRLIYFSYDVKMKEKGDIPEGYSVSREKKERFSLILESASTNQTSMYLCASSPRGGYRQYFGPGTRLTVT.

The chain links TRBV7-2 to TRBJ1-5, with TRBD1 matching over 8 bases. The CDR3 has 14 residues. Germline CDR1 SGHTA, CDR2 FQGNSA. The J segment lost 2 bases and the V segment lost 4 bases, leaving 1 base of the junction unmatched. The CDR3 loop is CASSSGQGNQPQHF. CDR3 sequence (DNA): TGTGCCAGCAGCTCGGGACAGGGCAATCAGCCCCAGCATTTT.

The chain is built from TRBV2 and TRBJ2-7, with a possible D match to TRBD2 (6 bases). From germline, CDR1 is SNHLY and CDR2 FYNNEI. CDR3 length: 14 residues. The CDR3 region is CATTWDLSSYEQYF. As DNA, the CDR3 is TGTGCTACTACTTGGGACTTAAGCTCCTACGAGCAGTACTTC.

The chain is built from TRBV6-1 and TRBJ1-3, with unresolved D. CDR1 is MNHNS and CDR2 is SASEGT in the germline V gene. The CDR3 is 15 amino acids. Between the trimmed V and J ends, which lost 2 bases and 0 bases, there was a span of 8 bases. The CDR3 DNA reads TGTGCCAGCAGTGAAAGGGTCTTCTCTGGAAACACCATATATTTT. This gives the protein CASSERVFSGNTIYF.

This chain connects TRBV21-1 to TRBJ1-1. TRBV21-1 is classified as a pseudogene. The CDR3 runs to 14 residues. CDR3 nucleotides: TGTGCCAGCAGCACTAGTTCCCCCGGAGCTGAAGCTTTCTTT. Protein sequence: CASSTSSPGAEAFF.

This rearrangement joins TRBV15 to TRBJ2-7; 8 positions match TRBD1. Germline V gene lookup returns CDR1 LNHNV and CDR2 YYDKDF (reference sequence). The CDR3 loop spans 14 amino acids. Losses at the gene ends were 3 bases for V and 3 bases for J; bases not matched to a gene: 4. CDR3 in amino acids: CATSRGDRYYEQYF. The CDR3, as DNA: TGTGCCACCAGCAGGGGGGACAGGTACTACGAGCAGTACTTC.

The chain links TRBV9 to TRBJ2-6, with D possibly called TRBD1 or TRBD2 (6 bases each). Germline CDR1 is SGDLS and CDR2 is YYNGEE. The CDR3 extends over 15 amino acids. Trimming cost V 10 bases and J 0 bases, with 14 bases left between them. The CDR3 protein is CASRRGDSGANVLTF. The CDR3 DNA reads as TGTGCCTCCCGTAGGGGGGACTCTGGGGCCAACGTCCTGACTTTC. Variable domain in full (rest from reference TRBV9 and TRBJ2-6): DSGVTQTPKHLITATGQRVTLRCSPRSGDLSVYWYQQSLDQGLQFLIQYYNGEERAKGNILERFSAQQFPDLHSELNLSSLELGDSALYFCASRRGDSGANVLTFGAGSRLTVL.